Listed below are T cell receptor beta chains from one sample, sequenced in a study of cytomegalovirus exposure and HLA in healthy donors. The data were produced by immunoSEQ multiplex PCR, yet TCRdb's version contains in-frame clones alone and is incomplete. The sample contains fewer than 120,000 clones, approximately 89% of which appear only once. The source material was PBMCs. The receptor source for this set is a woman aged 18 to 35 in good health and CMV-seronegative. The CDR3 runs from the conserved cysteine through the conserved F or W. A D gene is named only where the DNA matches it firmly. Not all rows give a size; the values are once, few, many and, for expanded clones, a class.

abundance: NA; d_gene: NA; j_gene: TRBJ1-2; v_gene: TRBV4-3; len: 14; CDR3nt: TGCGCCAGCAGCCAAGTTCCCAGACGGGGTGGCTACACCTTC; CDR3aa: CASSQVPRRGGYTF
abundance: NA; d_gene: TRBD2; j_gene: TRBJ2-1; v_gene: TRBV30; len: 14; CDR3nt: TGTGCCTGGAGGACTAGCGGGTCTTACAATGAGCAGTTCTTC; CDR3aa: CAWRTSGSYNEQFF
abundance: NA; d_gene: TRBD1; j_gene: TRBJ1-6; v_gene: TRBV27; len: 16; CDR3nt: TGTGCCAGCAGTCCCCGGGACAGGGGATGGAATTCACCCCTCCACTTT; CDR3aa: CASSPRDRGWNSPLHF
abundance: NA; d_gene: TRBD1; j_gene: TRBJ2-7; v_gene: TRBV6-5; len: 14; CDR3nt: TGTGCCAGCAGTCGACAGGGGGCAGGGTACGAGCAGTACTTC; CDR3aa: CASSRQGAGYEQYF
abundance: once; d_gene: NA; j_gene: TRBJ2-3; v_gene: TRBV4-1; len: 14; CDR3nt: TGCGCCAGCAGCGATACGTGGGGGCAGGGGCAGCGGTATTTT; CDR3aa: CASSDTWGQGQRYF
abundance: NA; d_gene: TRBD1; j_gene: TRBJ2-5; v_gene: TRBV7-6; len: 17; CDR3nt: TGTGCCAGCAGCTTAGCGGTAGCAGGGGGCTTTTTAGAGACCCAGTACTTC; CDR3aa: CASSLAVAGGFLETQYF
abundance: NA; d_gene: TRBD2; j_gene: TRBJ2-2; v_gene: TRBV4-3; len: 16; CDR3nt: TGCGCCAGCAGCCAAGTAGCGGGGGTACCTACCGGGGAGCTGTTTTTT; CDR3aa: CASSQVAGVPTGELFF
abundance: NA; d_gene: NA; j_gene: TRBJ1-2; v_gene: TRBV6-5; len: 12; CDR3nt: TGTGCCAGCAGTTATTCAGGGAAAGGCTACACCTTC; CDR3aa: CASSYSGKGYTF
abundance: NA; d_gene: TRBD1; j_gene: TRBJ1-1; v_gene: TRBV19; len: 14; CDR3nt: TGTGCCAGTAGTACGGGACAGAAGAACACTGAAGCTTTCTTT; CDR3aa: CASSTGQKNTEAFF
abundance: once; d_gene: TRBD1; j_gene: TRBJ2-7; v_gene: TRBV6-1; len: 15; CDR3nt: TGTGCCAGCAGTTTTCCCGGGACAGGGTCCTACGAGCAGTACTTC; CDR3aa: CASSFPGTGSYEQYF
abundance: few; d_gene: NA; j_gene: TRBJ2-2; v_gene: TRBV13; len: 17; CDR3nt: TGTGCCAGCAGCTTTCGTCGGGGTTGGCCGAACACCGGGGAGCTGTTTTTT; CDR3aa: CASSFRRGWPNTGELFF
abundance: NA; d_gene: TRBD1; j_gene: TRBJ2-7; v_gene: TRBV4-3; len: 16; CDR3nt: TGCGCCAGCAGCCAAGATACCGACAGGGGCTCCTACGAGCAGTACTTC; CDR3aa: CASSQDTDRGSYEQYF
abundance: few; d_gene: TRBD1; j_gene: TRBJ2-7; v_gene: TRBV28; len: 13; CDR3nt: TGTGCCATTTTGGGACAGGGGAAATCCGAGCAGTACTTC; CDR3aa: CAILGQGKSEQYF
abundance: NA; d_gene: TRBD1; j_gene: TRBJ2-7; v_gene: TRBV4-3; len: 17; CDR3nt: TGCGCCAGCAGCCCACGAATTGGACAGGATCTCTCCTACGAGCAGTACTTC; CDR3aa: CASSPRIGQDLSYEQYF
abundance: NA; d_gene: TRBD2; j_gene: TRBJ2-5; v_gene: TRBV28; len: 13; CDR3nt: TGTGCCACCATACGCGGGGGTCAAGAGACCCAGTACTTC; CDR3aa: CATIRGGQETQYF
abundance: once; d_gene: NA; j_gene: TRBJ1-2; v_gene: TRBV5-6; len: 15; CDR3nt: TGTGCCAGCAGCTTGGATAGAGGGAGCCCCTATGGCTACACCTTC; CDR3aa: CASSLDRGSPYGYTF
abundance: NA; d_gene: TRBD1; j_gene: TRBJ2-7; v_gene: TRBV6-5; len: 14; CDR3nt: TGTGCCAGCAGACCCCTCGGGACAGCCTACGAGCAGTACTTC; CDR3aa: CASRPLGTAYEQYF
abundance: NA; d_gene: TRBD1; j_gene: TRBJ2-1; v_gene: TRBV9; len: 16; CDR3nt: TGTGCCAGCAGCGTAGAGGGACAGGGGGCCTTCAATGAGCAGTTCTTC; CDR3aa: CASSVEGQGAFNEQFF
abundance: NA; d_gene: TRBD2; j_gene: TRBJ2-1; v_gene: TRBV30; len: 13; CDR3nt: TGTGCCTCGACAGCGGGGGGGTACAATGAGCAGTTCTTC; CDR3aa: CASTAGGYNEQFF
abundance: NA; d_gene: NA; j_gene: TRBJ1-4; v_gene: TRBV5-1; len: 16; CDR3nt: TGCGCCAGCAGCTTGGAACAACAGGGAGATAATGAAAAACTGTTTTTT; CDR3aa: CASSLEQQGDNEKLFF
abundance: NA; d_gene: NA; j_gene: TRBJ2-7; v_gene: TRBV7-9; len: 12; CDR3nt: TGTGCCAGCAGCTTAGACAGGGACGAGCAGTACTTC; CDR3aa: CASSLDRDEQYF
abundance: NA; d_gene: NA; j_gene: TRBJ2-3; v_gene: TRBV5-1; len: 13; CDR3nt: TGCGCCAGCAGCCTCCTAGAGGCTGGTACGCAGTATTTT; CDR3aa: CASSLLEAGTQYF
abundance: NA; d_gene: NA; j_gene: TRBJ1-1; v_gene: TRBV11-2; len: 14; CDR3nt: TGTGCCAGCAGCGATTACAGGGTCGCCACTGAAGCTTTCTTT; CDR3aa: CASSDYRVATEAFF
abundance: NA; d_gene: TRBD1; j_gene: TRBJ2-1; v_gene: TRBV29-1; len: 12; CDR3nt: TGCAGCTCCGGGACAGCATACAATGAGCAGTTCTTC; CDR3aa: CSSGTAYNEQFF
abundance: once; d_gene: TRBD2; j_gene: TRBJ2-7; v_gene: TRBV5-1; len: 15; CDR3nt: TGCGCCAGCAGCGCGACCGGGACTAGGAACTACGAGCAGTACTTC; CDR3aa: CASSATGTRNYEQYF
abundance: once; d_gene: NA; j_gene: TRBJ2-3; v_gene: TRBV7-3; len: 16; CDR3nt: TGTGCCAGCAGCTTAATCGGCGGTAGAAGCACAGATACGCAGTATTTT; CDR3aa: CASSLIGGRSTDTQYF
abundance: once; d_gene: NA; j_gene: TRBJ2-1; v_gene: TRBV9; len: 14; CDR3nt: TGTGCCAGCAGCGTAATAGCTCGGGGCAATGAGCAGTTCTTC; CDR3aa: CASSVIARGNEQFF
abundance: NA; d_gene: NA; j_gene: TRBJ2-7; v_gene: TRBV9; len: 12; CDR3nt: TGTGCCAGCAGCACCTCAGGGCATGAGCAGTACTTC; CDR3aa: CASSTSGHEQYF